This T cell receptor (beta chain) was sequenced during a study of T-cell memory formation after mild COVID-19 (dated by TCRdb to about 2021). Regarding the research as a whole: TCR sequence clusters from the two donors were largely donor specific. T-cell clones expanding and contracting after mild COVID-19 in a couple of donors were tracked by longitudinal TCRalpha and TCRbeta repertoire sequencing. The cohort was made up of two young adult volunteers, one female and one male, who were previously healthy. What the research found in general, with its limitations: Some responding clones were detected in pre-infection memory, suggesting pre-existing cross-reactive memory T cells joined the SARS-CoV-2 response. Contracting CD4+ clones were located mainly in the CM and EM memory subsets, whereas CD8+ clones were found to be enriched in EMRA. From day 15 to 85, contracting clones showed balanced CD4/CD8 phenotypes, whereas a second wave of clones that expanded from day 15 to 37 leaned towards CD4+. The study covered only a couple of mild cases, and larger cohorts including severe cases with pre-infection samples were considered necessary. The second-wave clones that peaked on day 37 were not confirmed to be SARS-CoV-2 specific.

The CDR3 contains 14 residues, cysteine and valine counted. Only the CDR3 DNA stays, 42 bases, in frame from base 1. Via the germline V gene, CDR1 is MNHEY and CDR2 SVGAGI. Relative to germline, V is 8 bases shorter and J is 2 bases shorter, with 16 bases between their ends. PBMCs were isolated by Ficoll-Paque density gradient centrifugation. A word on this clonotype: Its antigen is unknown. No qualities accompany the bases; no much larger clone lies one base away.

Reads for this sample came from an Illumina NovaSeq 6000. cDNA libraries for TCRalpha and TCRbeta were prepared by 5'RACE using constant-segment primers, with sample barcodes and unique molecular identifiers added. RNA was extracted from every sample with Trizol reagent. Library amplification was performed in two PCR steps, and a second sample barcode and Illumina TruSeq adapters were introduced in the second step. Sequencing of the libraries was done on an Illumina NovaSeq, producing 2 x 150 bp paired-end reads. As for the authors' bioinformatics: Demultiplexing of reads and collapsing into UMI-guided consensus sequences were performed with migec v1.2.7. Using mixcr v2.1.11, UMI consensuses were aligned to TRA and TRB V and J templates and then assembled into clonotypes. Clonotypes were classified as expanded or contracted when called significant by both edgeR and NoisET, with noise models trained on biological replicates. For edgeR calls, the cutoffs were a false discovery rate-adjusted p below 0.01 and a log2 fold-change threshold of 1. As an exploratory analysis of dynamics, PCA with hierarchical clustering was applied to max-normalized trajectories of the 1000 most abundant clonotypes. The CD4 or CD8 phenotype of responding clones was assigned using the separately sequenced CD4+ and CD8+ repertoires. Starting from the raw public reads, TCRdb applied fastp trimming at Q25, assembled clones with MiXCR and retained in-frame beta chains. Rows matching on CDR3 protein sequence are summarized as one entry with the most common DNA and genes. The V and J calls were not made by the authors but by TCRdb's processing. For this sample the table gives approximately 390,000 distinct CDR3 sequences, of which more than 15% were detected only once. The top ten clones comprise about a fifth of the sample.

The TCR sequence derives from a man aged 18 to 29 who had mild COVID-19 (a few samples of this study predate the infection). The sample titles of this study are shuffled in the database, so cell type and time point are left out; the donor was told from shared clones. The sequence links TRBV6-5 to TRBJ2-7; TRBD1 is a possible D gene, resting on 6 matching bases. The sequencing input was PBMCs or a T cell subset sorted from them (not recorded which). The CDR3 reads as follows: CASLTGSRPYEQYV. The nucleotides are TGTGCCAGCCTTACAGGGTCGCGCCCCTACGAGCAGTACGTC.